Reported below is one TCR beta chain. Germline CDR1 reads SGHNT; CDR2 reads YYREEE (reference sequence). Trimming removed 4 bases at V and 4 bases at J, with 20 bases between. The CDR3 is 16 amino acids. The data were taken from a study of blood T cell repertoires in COVID-19. Across the whole study: Sites in the United States, Italy and Spain provided acute and convalescent COVID-19 samples. T cells, B-cell-depleted T cells, or PBMCs supplied cDNA or gDNA.

How the authors handled the data: Estimated nucleated cell counts came from reference gene primer amplification. The protocol was immunoSEQ multiplex PCR, while the TCRdb copy is restricted to in-frame clones and leaves out a portion. V and J calls and clone size are given by that table; D and trimming were obtained from the DNA. Among over 65,000 clones listed, 88% were seen once. The chain employs TRBV5-4 and TRBJ2-5; D gene unclear. This TCR came from a woman aged 60-70 years with acute or convalescent COVID-19. Specimen: peripheral blood. CDR3 bases: TGTGCCAGCAGCCTGCCCCGGCCAGGTGGATCAGAGACCCAGTACTTC. Protein sequence: CASSLPRPGGSETQYF.